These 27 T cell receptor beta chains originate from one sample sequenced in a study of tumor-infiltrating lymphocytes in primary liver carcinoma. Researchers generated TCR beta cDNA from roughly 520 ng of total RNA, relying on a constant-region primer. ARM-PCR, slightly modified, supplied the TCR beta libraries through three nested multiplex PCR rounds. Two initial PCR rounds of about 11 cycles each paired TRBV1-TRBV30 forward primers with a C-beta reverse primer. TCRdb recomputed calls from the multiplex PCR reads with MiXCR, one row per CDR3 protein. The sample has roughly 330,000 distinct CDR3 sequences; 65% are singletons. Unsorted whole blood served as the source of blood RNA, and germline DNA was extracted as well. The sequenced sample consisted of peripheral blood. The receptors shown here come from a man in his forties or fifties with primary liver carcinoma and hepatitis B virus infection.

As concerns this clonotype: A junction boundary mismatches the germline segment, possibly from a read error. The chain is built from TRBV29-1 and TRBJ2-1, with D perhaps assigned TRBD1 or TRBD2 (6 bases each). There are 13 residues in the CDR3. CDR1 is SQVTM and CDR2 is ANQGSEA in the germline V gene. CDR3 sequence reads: CSVETTRDNEHFF. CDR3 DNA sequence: TGCAGCGTTGAAACGACTAGGGACAATGAGCACTTCTTC.

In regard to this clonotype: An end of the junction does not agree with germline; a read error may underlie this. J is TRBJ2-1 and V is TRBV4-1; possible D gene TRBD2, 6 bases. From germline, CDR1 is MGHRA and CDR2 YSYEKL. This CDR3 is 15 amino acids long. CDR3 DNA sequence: TGCACCAGCAGCCAGAGTAGCGGATGGAACAATGAGCAGTTCTTC. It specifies CTSSQSSGWNNEQFF.

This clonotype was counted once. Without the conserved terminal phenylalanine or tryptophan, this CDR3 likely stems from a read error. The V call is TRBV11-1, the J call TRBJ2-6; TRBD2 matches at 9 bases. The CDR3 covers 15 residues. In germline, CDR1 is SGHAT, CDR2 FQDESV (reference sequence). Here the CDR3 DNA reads TGTGCCAGCAGTAGCGGGAGCTCTGGGGTCAACGTCCTGACTTCC. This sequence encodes CASSSGSSGVNVLTS.

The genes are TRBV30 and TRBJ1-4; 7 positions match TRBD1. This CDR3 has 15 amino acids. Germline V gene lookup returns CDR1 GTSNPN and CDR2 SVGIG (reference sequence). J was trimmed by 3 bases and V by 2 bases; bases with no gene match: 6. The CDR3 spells CAWSLGQFSNEKLFF. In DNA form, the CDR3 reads TGTGCCTGGAGTTTGGGACAGTTTTCTAATGAAAAACTGTTTTTT.

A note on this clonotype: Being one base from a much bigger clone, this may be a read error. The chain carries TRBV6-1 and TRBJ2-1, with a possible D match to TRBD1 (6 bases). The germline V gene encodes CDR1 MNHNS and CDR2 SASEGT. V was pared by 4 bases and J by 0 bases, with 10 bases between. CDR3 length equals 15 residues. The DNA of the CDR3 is TGTGCCAGCAGTGGGGACATGGTCTCCTACAATGAGCAGTTCTTC. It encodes CASSGDMVSYNEQFF.

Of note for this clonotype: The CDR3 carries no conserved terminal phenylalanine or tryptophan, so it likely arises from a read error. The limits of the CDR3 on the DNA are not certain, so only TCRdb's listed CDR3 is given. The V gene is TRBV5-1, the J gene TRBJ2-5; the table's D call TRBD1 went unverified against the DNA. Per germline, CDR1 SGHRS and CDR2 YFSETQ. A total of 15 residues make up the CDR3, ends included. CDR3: CASSLSSGGTKTQYL.

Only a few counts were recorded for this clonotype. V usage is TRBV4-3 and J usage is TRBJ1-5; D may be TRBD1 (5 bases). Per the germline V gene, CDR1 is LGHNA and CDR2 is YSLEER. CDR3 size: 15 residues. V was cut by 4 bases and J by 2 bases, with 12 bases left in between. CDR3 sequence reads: CASSPEWGGNQPQHF. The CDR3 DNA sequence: TGCGCCAGCAGCCCAGAATGGGGGGGCAATCAGCCCCAGCATTTT.

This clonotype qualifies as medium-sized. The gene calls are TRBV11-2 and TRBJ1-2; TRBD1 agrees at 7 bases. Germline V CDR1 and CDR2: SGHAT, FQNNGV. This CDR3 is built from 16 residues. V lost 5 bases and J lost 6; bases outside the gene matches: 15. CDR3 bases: TGTGCCAGCAGCCCGGCCGACAGGGTTTATCGTGATGGCTACACCTTC. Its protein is CASSPADRVYRDGYTF. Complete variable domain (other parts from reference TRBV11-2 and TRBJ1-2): EAGVAQSPRYKIIEKRQSVAFWCNPISGHATLYWYQQILGQGPKLLIQFQNNGVVDDSQLPKDRFSAERLKGVDSTLKIQPAKLEDSAVYLCASSPADRVYRDGYTFGSGTRLTVV.

CDR3 residues: CAIWGSDGSDTQYF. For the CDR3, the DNA is TGTGCCATCTGGGGCTCGGACGGGAGCGATACGCAGTATTTT. The V and J genes are TRBV10-3 and TRBJ2-3; TRBD2 might be the D (6 bases). Trimming removed 8 bases from V and 6 bases from J, with 18 bases in between. CDR1 and CDR2 (germline): ENHRY, SYGVKD. This CDR3 contains 14 residues.

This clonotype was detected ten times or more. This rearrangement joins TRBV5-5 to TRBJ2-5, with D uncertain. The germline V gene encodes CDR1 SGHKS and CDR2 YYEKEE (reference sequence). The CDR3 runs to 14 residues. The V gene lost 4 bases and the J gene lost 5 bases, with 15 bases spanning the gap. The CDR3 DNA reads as TGTGCCAGCAGCCTGTCAATTAGGCAGGAGACCCAGTACTTC. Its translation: CASSLSIRQETQYF.

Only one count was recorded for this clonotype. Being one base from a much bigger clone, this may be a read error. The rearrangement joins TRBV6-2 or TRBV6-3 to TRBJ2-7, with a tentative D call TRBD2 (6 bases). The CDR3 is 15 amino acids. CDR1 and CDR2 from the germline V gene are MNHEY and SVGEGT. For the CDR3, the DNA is TGTGTCAGCAGCAACCAGAGGGAGGAGGGGTACGAGCAGTACTTC. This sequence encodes CVSSNQREEGYEQYF.

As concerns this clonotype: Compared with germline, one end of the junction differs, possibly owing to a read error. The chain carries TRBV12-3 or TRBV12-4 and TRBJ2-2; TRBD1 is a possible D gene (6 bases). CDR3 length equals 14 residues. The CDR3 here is CAGSPTGNTGELFF. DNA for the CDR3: TGTGCCGGCAGCCCGACAGGGAACACCGGGGAGCTGTTTTTT.

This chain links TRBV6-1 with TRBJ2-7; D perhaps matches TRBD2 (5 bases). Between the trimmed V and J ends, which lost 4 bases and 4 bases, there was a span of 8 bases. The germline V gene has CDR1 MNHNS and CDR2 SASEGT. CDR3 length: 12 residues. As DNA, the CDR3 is TGTGCCAGCAGTGTCTCGGGGTACGAGCAGTACTTC. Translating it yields CASSVSGYEQYF.

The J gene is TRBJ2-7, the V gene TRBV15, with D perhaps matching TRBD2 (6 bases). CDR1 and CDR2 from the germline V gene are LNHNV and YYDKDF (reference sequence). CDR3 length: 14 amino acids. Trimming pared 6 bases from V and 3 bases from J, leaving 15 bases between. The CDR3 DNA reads TGTGCCACCAGTCCCGGGACGGGGGACTACGAGCAGTACTTC. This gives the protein CATSPGTGDYEQYF.

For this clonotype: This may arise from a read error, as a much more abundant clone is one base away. CDR3 amino acids: CAWSVNGLLMQPQHF. The DNA of the CDR3 is TGTGCCTGGAGTGTAAACGGTTTACTTATGCAGCCCCAGCATTTT. This chain links TRBV30 with TRBJ1-5; D unresolved. This CDR3 is 15 amino acids long. V was cut by 0 bases and J by 7 bases, with 16 bases left in between. Germline CDR1 is GTSNPN and CDR2 is SVGIG (reference sequence).

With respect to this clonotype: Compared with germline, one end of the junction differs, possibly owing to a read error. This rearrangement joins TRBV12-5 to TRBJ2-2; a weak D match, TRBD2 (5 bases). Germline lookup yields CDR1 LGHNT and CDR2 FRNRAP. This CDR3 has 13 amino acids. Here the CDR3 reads CANGLVPAGELLF. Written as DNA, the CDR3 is TGTGCTAATGGTTTGGTACCGGCCGGGGAGCTGCTTTTT. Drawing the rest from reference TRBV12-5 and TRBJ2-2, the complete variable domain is DARVTQTPRHKVTEMGQEVTMRCQPILGHNTVFWYRQTMMQGLELLAYFRNRAPLDDSGMPKDRFSAEMPDATLATLKIQPSEPRDSAVYFCANGLVPAGELLFGEGSRLTVL.

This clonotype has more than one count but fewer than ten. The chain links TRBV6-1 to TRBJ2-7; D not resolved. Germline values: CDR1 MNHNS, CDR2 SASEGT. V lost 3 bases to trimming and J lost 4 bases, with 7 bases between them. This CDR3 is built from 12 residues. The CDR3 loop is CASSDHLYEQYF. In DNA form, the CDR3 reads TGTGCCAGCAGTGATCACTTATACGAGCAGTACTTC.

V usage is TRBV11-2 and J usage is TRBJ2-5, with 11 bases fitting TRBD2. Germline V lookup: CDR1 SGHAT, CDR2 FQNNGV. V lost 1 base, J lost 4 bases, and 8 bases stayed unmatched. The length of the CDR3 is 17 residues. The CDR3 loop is CASSLGQTSGRGETQYF. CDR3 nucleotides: TGTGCCAGCAGCTTAGGGCAAACTAGCGGGAGAGGAGAGACCCAGTACTTC.

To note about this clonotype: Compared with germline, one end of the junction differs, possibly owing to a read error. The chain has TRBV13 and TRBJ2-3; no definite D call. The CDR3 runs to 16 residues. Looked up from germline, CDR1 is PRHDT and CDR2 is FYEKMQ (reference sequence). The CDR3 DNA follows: TGTGCCGGCAGCTTAGGTAGCAGTACTAGCACAGATACGCAGTATTTT. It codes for CAGSLGSSTSTDTQYF.

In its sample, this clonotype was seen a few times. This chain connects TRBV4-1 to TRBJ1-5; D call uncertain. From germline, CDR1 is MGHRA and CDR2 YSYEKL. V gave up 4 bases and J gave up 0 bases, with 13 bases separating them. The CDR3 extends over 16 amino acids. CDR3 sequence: CASSRYSTDSNQPQHF. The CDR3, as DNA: TGCGCCAGCAGCCGATATTCGACGGATAGCAATCAGCCCCAGCATTTT.

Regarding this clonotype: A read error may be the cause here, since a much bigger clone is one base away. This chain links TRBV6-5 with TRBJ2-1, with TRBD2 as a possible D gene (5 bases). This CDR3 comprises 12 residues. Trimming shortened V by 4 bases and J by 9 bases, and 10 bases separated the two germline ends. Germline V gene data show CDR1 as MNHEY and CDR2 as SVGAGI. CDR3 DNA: TGTGCCAGCAGTTTCCGGACTTGTGAGCAGTTCTTC. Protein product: CASSFRTCEQFF.

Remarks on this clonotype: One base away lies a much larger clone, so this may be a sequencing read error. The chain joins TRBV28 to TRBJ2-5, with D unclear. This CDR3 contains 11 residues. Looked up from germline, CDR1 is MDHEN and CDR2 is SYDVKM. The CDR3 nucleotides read TGTGTCAGCAGTACCCCGCAGACCCAGTACTTC. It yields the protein CVSSTPQTQYF.

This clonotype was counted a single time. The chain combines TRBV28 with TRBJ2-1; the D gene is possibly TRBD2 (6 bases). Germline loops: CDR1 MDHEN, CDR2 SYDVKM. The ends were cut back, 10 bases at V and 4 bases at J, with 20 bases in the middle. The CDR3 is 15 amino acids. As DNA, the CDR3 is TGTGCCAACACCCCTGCGGGAATTAGTTACAATGAGCAGTTCTTC. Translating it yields CANTPAGISYNEQFF.

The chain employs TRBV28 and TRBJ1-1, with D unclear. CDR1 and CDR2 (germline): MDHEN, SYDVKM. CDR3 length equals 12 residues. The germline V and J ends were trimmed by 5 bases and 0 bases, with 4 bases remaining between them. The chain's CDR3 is CASSAMNTEAFF. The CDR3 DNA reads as TGTGCCAGCAGTGCTATGAACACTGAAGCTTTCTTT.

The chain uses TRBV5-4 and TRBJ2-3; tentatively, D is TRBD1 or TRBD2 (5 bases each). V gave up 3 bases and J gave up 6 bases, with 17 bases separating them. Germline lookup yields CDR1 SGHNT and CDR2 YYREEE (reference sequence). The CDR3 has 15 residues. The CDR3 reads CASSSRDRAYDTQYF. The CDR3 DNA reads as TGTGCCAGCAGCTCGAGGGACCGTGCTTATGATACGCAGTATTTT.

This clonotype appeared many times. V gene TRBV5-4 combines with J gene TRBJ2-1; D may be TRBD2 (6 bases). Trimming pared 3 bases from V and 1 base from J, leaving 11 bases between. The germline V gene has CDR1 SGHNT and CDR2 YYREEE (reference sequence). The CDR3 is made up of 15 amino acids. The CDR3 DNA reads TGTGCCAGCAGCTCCCCCCGGGAGTCCTACAATGAGCAGTTCTTC. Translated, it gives CASSSPRESYNEQFF.

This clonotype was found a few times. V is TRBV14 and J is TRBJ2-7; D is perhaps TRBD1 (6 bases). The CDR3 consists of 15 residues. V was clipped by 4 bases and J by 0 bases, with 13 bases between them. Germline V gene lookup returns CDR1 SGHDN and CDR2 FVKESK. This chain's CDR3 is CASSRWTEISYEQYF. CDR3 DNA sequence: TGTGCCAGCAGCCGCTGGACAGAAATCTCCTACGAGCAGTACTTC. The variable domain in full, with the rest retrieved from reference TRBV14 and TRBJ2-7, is EAGVTQFPSHSVIEKGQTVTLRCDPISGHDNLYWYRRVMGKEIKFLLHFVKESKQDESGMPNNRFLAERTGGTYSTLKVQPAELEDSGVYFCASSRWTEISYEQYFGPGTRLTVT.